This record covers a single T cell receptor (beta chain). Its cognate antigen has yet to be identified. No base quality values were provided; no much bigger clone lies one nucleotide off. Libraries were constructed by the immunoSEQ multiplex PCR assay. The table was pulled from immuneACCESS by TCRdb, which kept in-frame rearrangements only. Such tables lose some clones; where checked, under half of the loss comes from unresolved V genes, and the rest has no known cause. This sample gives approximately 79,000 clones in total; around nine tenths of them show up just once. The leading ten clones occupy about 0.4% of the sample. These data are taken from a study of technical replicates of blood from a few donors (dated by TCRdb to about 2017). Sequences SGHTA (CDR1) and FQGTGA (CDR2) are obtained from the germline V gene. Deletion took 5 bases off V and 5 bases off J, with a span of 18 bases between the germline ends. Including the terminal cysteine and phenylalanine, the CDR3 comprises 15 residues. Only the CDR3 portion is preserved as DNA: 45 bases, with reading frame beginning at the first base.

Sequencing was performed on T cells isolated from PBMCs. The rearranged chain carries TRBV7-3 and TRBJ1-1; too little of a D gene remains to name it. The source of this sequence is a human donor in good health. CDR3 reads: CASSDFGRPKTEAFF. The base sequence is TGTGCCAGCAGCGACTTTGGCCGGCCAAAAACTGAAGCTTTCTTT.